This TCR beta chain was recorded in a study of early T cells in non-severe SARS-CoV-2 infection. The CDR3 consists of 18 residues. CDR1 and CDR2 (germline): MNHEY, SVGEGT. The V segment lost 7 bases and the J segment 2 bases; nucleotides outside the gene matches: 18. TCRdb analysed the 5' RACE reads with MiXCR anew, one entry per CDR3 protein. Here the sample spans roughly 34,000 distinct CDR3 sequences, approximately 7.1% being singletons. This clonotype was counted many times. The chain couples TRBV6-2 or TRBV6-3 to TRBJ2-7, with 9 bases that match TRBD1. Sequencing used whole blood, obtained at baseline. The source is an adult who was a healthcare worker with PCR-confirmed SARS-CoV-2 infection or an uninfected control (not recorded which). The CDR3 DNA sequence: TGTGCCAGCACATCCGATCTCCACAGGGGGCCACCCCCCTACGAGCAGTACTTC. As protein: CASTSDLHRGPPPYEQYF.